This T cell receptor beta chain stems from a study of blood T cell repertoires in COVID-19. Study-wide context: Spain, Italy and the United States supplied samples that represented acute and convalescent COVID-19. From T cells, B-cell-depleted T cells, or PBMCs came the material, which was cDNA or gDNA.

The germline gives CDR1 LGHNA, CDR2 YSLEER. The CDR3 runs to 11 residues. J gave up 9 bases and V 11 bases, and 7 bases lay outside the gene matches. Original methodology: Reference gene primer amplification gave nucleated cell count estimates. The method was immunoSEQ multiplex PCR; TCRdb's version includes in-frame clones alone and lacks a portion of them. The D gene and trimming were derived from the DNA, and the V and J assignments and clone size from that table. The data hold fewer than 40,000 clones, with roughly 90% observed a single time. The clonotype originates from a human donor in a cohort sampled during active COVID-19. V is TRBV4-3 and J is TRBJ2-1; 7 nucleotides line up with TRBD2. Sequenced: peripheral blood. CDR3 protein: CAPRENVEQFF. The CDR3 coding sequence is TGCGCCCCGCGGGAGAACGTTGAGCAGTTCTTC.